The clone carrying this T cell receptor (beta chain) was found a few times. Its antigen is unknown. Preparation of the TCRbeta library used unique molecular identifiers. MiXCR, run by TCRdb on the PCR reads, gives a single entry per CDR3 protein. The sample yields some 600,000 distinct CDR3 sequences, 13% seen once. This sample was taken from a study of T-cell reconstitution after alpha-beta-depleted transplantation in children. Findings and caveats of the study: Some patients' high day-60 TCRbeta diversity was attributed to recipient cells surviving conditioning. Several hundred rapidly expanded clones from non-depleted graft cells reportedly supplied alpha-beta T cells about two months post-transplant. Fresh T-cell production supplied most of the T-cell counts and diversity seen one year after transplant.

The sequences come from PBMCs, mostly from graft donor cells, collected 360 days after TCRalphabeta/CD19-depleted stem cell transplant. This receptor was obtained from a male patient younger than 18 who had a stem cell transplant for acute myeloid leukemia, so the T cells may come from the graft donor.

The chain's CDR3 is CSARRWGTQYF. CDR3 DNA: TGCAGTGCTAGGAGGTGGGGAACGCAGTATTTT. The V and J genes are TRBV20-1 and TRBJ2-3, with D unresolved. This CDR3 is built from 11 residues. Germline lookup yields CDR1 DFQATT and CDR2 SNEGSKA (reference sequence). V was trimmed by 3 bases and J by 9 bases, leaving 10 bases between them.